This passage covers 30 T cell receptor beta chains from one sample sequenced in a study of blood T cells in healthy people across ages. Next came a second PCR, run for 7 to 11 cycles, which used a sample-barcoded 5' primer along with a J-beta primer mix. A single record per CDR3 protein comes from TCRdb applying MiXCR to the 5' RACE reads. The table includes some 1,500,000 distinct CDR3 sequences, 42% detected once. Sequences were obtained from blood. The receptors derive from a young woman in good health.

The chain uses TRBV7-9 and TRBJ2-1; 9 nucleotides agree with TRBD1. The J call may not be correct, given that the DNA end is closer to TRBJ2-7. The CDR3 length is 19 residues. Germline lookup yields CDR1 SEHNR and CDR2 FQNEAQ (reference sequence). This chain's CDR3 is CASSPPSGTGNFTYNEQYF. In DNA, the CDR3 is TGTGCCAGCAGCCCCCCTTCCGGGACAGGGAATTTCACCTACAATGAGCAGTACTTC.

The chain is built from TRBV7-2 and TRBJ2-5; 8 nucleotides match TRBD2. The end of the DNA is better explained by TRBJ2-4, so the J call may be wrong. Germline V gives CDR1 SGHTA, CDR2 FQGNSA. The CDR3 length is 15 residues. For the CDR3, the DNA is TGTGCCAGCAGCTTAGCTCTCGGGAGGGCCAACATTCAGTACTTC. It specifies CASSLALGRANIQYF.

This clonotype has just a few counts. This rearrangement joins TRBV11-1 to TRBJ2-7; tentatively, D is TRBD1 (6 bases). V lost 1 base and J lost 0, with 13 bases in between. The CDR3 loop spans 16 amino acids. The germline V gene encodes CDR1 SGHAT and CDR2 FQDESV (reference sequence). CDR3 in amino acids: CASSLEDRPSSYEQYF. CDR3 coding DNA: TGTGCCAGCAGCTTAGAAGACAGGCCGAGCTCCTACGAGCAGTACTTC.

The genes are TRBV7-9 and TRBJ2-4; D gene ambiguous. CDR1 is SEHNR, CDR2 FQNEAQ, per germline (reference sequence). CDR3 length: 15 amino acids. V was pared by 3 bases and J by 0 bases, with 9 bases between. CDR3 in amino acids: CASSLEKLAKNIQYF. The CDR3 DNA reads as TGTGCCAGCAGCTTGGAGAAATTAGCCAAAAACATTCAGTACTTC.

J is TRBJ2-2 and V is TRBV5-1, with 7 bases lining up with TRBD1. CDR3 length: 14 amino acids. Germline-derived CDR1 and CDR2 are SGHRS and YFSETQ. Trimming took 2 bases from V and 6 from J; bases not matched to a gene: 4. DNA of the CDR3: TGCGCCAGCAGCTTCCTACAGGGGTCCGGGGAGCTGTTTTTT. It specifies CASSFLQGSGELFF.

This clonotype was counted ten times or more. The chain uses TRBV9 and TRBJ2-1; D is uncertain. V dropped 3 bases and J dropped 7 bases, with 8 bases sitting between them. Germline CDR1 and CDR2: SGDLS and YYNGEE. There are 12 residues in the CDR3. The CDR3 here is CASSGQGNEQFF. The CDR3 coding sequence is TGTGCCAGCAGCGGCCAAGGAAATGAGCAGTTCTTC.

This clonotype has just a few counts. The chain has TRBV29-1 and TRBJ1-2, with D hard to call. The V gene lost 7 bases and the J gene lost 8 bases, with 14 bases spanning the gap. The germline gives CDR1 SQVTM, CDR2 ANQGSEA. This CDR3 is 11 amino acids long. CDR3 sequence: CSAGPQSGYTF. The CDR3 DNA reads as TGCAGCGCCGGACCACAGAGCGGCTACACCTTC.

The chain carries TRBV6-1 and TRBJ2-3, with D uncertain. The V end lost 3 bases, the J end lost 5 bases, and 15 bases lay between the germline ends. The CDR3 has 15 residues. CDR1 is MNHNS, CDR2 SASEGT, per germline. CDR3 sequence (DNA): TGTGCCAGCAGTGACGCCCGGATGGGAAAAGATACGCAGTATTTT. Amino acid sequence: CASSDARMGKDTQYF.

The chain employs TRBV6-2 or TRBV6-3 and TRBJ1-1, with a possible D match to TRBD1 (6 bases). The CDR3 totals 14 residues. Per the germline V gene, CDR1 is MNHEY and CDR2 is SVGEGT. With 7 bases removed from V and 5 bases from J, the gap between germline ends came to 17 bases. This CDR3 reads CASITLTGRTEAFF. Written as DNA, the CDR3 is TGTGCCAGCATTACTCTCACAGGGAGGACTGAAGCTTTCTTT.

This clonotype has a handful of counts. The chain couples TRBV7-9 to TRBJ2-3, with 7 nucleotides matching TRBD1. Germline trimming cut 2 bases from V and 0 bases from J; bases unmatched to any gene: 14. In germline, CDR1 is SEHNR, CDR2 FQNEAQ (reference sequence). CDR3 length: 19 residues. CDR3 DNA: TGTGCCAGCAGCTTACCCCACACTCGGACAGGAACTAGCACAGATACGCAGTATTTT. This codes for CASSLPHTRTGTSTDTQYF.

This clonotype was seen many times. In nucleotides, the CDR3 is TGTGCCAGCAGCCAAGGACGGAGCACAGATACGCAGTATTTT. As protein: CASSQGRSTDTQYF. The rearrangement uses TRBV4-2 and TRBJ2-3, with D unresolved. Trimming took 1 base from V and 0 from J, leaving 5 bases between them. Germline V CDR1 and CDR2: LGHNA, YNFKEQ. The CDR3 loop spans 14 amino acids.

The chain combines TRBV12-3 or TRBV12-4 with TRBJ2-5, with 8 bases aligning to TRBD2. With 2 bases clipped from V and 0 bases from J, the junction kept 5 bases outside the gene matches. This CDR3 region has 16 residues. The CDR3 sequence: CASSLKPSGYQETQYF. The CDR3 nucleotides read TGTGCCAGCAGTTTAAAGCCTAGCGGGTACCAAGAGACCCAGTACTTC.

V and J are TRBV20-1 and TRBJ1-4; 7 nucleotides agree with TRBD1. There are 15 residues in the CDR3. Per germline, CDR1 DFQATT and CDR2 SNEGSKA (reference sequence). CDR3 region: CSGGQGGLQGEKLFF. The CDR3 nucleotides are TGCAGCGGGGGGCAGGGGGGGCTCCAAGGTGAAAAACTGTTTTTT.

V and J are TRBV12-3 or TRBV12-4 and TRBJ2-7; 7 bases agree with TRBD1. Trimming removed 2 bases from V and 2 bases from J; junction bases left unmatched: 3. The CDR3 consists of 14 residues. The CDR3 loop reads CASSLFGQAYEQYF. CDR3 DNA sequence: TGTGCCAGCAGTTTATTCGGACAGGCCTACGAGCAGTACTTC.

This clonotype was detected only a few times. This chain uses TRBV7-6 with TRBJ2-7; TRBD2 aligns across 8 bases. The trim removed 1 base at V and 2 bases at J, leaving 7 bases unmatched. Germline lookup yields CDR1 SGHVS and CDR2 FNYEAQ. The CDR3 spans 16 residues. Here the CDR3 reads CASSLDMAGGAYEQYF. CDR3 nucleotide sequence: TGTGCCAGCAGCTTAGACATGGCGGGGGGAGCCTACGAGCAGTACTTC.

The V call is TRBV5-1, the J call TRBJ2-7, with TRBD2 matching 7 bases. This CDR3 comprises 13 residues. The trim removed 4 bases at V and 7 bases at J, leaving 8 bases unmatched. CDR1 and CDR2 from the germline V gene are SGHRS and YFSETQ. For the CDR3, the DNA is TGCGCCAGCAGCCCGGGACTACGCAATGAGCAGTACTTC. Its translation: CASSPGLRNEQYF.

This clonotype has a handful of counts. This sequence joins TRBV12-3 or TRBV12-4 and TRBJ2-5, with D tentatively TRBD1 (5 bases). V lost 6 bases and J 3 bases, leaving 20 bases between the germline ends. The CDR3 extends over 16 amino acids. CDR3 sequence: CASSPEGANIKETQYF. The CDR3 bases are TGTGCCAGCAGCCCTGAAGGGGCGAACATAAAAGAGACCCAGTACTTC.

The V gene is TRBV7-2, the J gene TRBJ2-1; TRBD2 is a possible D gene (6 bases). The CDR3 loop spans 14 amino acids. Germline CDR1 SGHTA, CDR2 FQGNSA. Deletions cut 5 bases from V and 7 bases from J, with 15 bases between. The CDR3 DNA follows: TGTGCCAGCAGCGCAACAGGTGGGAGGAATGAGCAGTTCTTC. The encoded protein is CASSATGGRNEQFF.

This clonotype has more than one count but fewer than ten. This chain links TRBV20-1 with TRBJ1-2; 7 bases align to TRBD1. CDR1 and CDR2 (germline): DFQATT, SNEGSKA (reference sequence). This CDR3 is 15 amino acids long. Losses at the gene ends were 0 bases for V and 8 bases for J; bases not matched to a gene: 12. The CDR3 loop reads CSARDGSRQGGGYTF. CDR3 nucleotides: TGCAGTGCTAGAGATGGATCGAGACAGGGAGGAGGCTACACCTTC.

This clonotype was counted at least ten times. V usage is TRBV29-1 and J usage is TRBJ1-2; D not resolved. V gave up 0 bases and J gave up 2 bases, with 10 bases separating them. Germline loops: CDR1 SQVTM, CDR2 ANQGSEA. The CDR3 is 14 amino acids. The CDR3 here is CSVEDSSGNYGYTF. CDR3 sequence (DNA): TGCAGCGTTGAAGATAGTTCCGGGAACTATGGCTACACCTTC.

The chain links TRBV11-2 to TRBJ2-3, with D unresolved. V shed 3 bases and J shed 5 bases, with 12 bases lying between them. In germline, CDR1 is SGHAT, CDR2 FQNNGV. The CDR3 length is 14 residues. As DNA, the CDR3 is TGTGCCAGCAGCTTGAACGGCGGCAAAGATACGCAGTATTTT. Amino acid sequence: CASSLNGGKDTQYF.

The chain recombines TRBV5-1 with TRBJ2-7; 7 bases are shared with TRBD1. The CDR3 is 13 amino acids. Germline CDR1 SGHRS, CDR2 YFSETQ. V lost 4 bases to trimming and J lost 3 bases; unmatched junction nucleotides: 4. The CDR3 here is CASSAWDSYEQYF. The CDR3 nucleotides are TGCGCCAGCAGCGCGTGGGACAGCTACGAGCAGTACTTC.

This clonotype has more than one count but fewer than ten. The chain combines TRBV2 with TRBJ1-1; D is uncertain. This CDR3 has 14 residues. The germline V gene encodes CDR1 SNHLY and CDR2 FYNNEI. Trimming removed 5 bases at V and 4 bases at J, with 14 bases between. For the CDR3, the DNA is TGTGCCAGCAGTAATGGACCCAGGACCACTGAAGCTTTCTTT. It encodes CASSNGPRTTEAFF.

The V and J genes are TRBV2 and TRBJ2-7; TRBD1 agrees at 11 bases. J lost 7 bases, V lost 8 bases, and 16 bases had no gene match. Germline CDR1 and CDR2: SNHLY and FYNNEI. The CDR3 length is 16 residues. CDR3 coding DNA: TGTGCCAGCCCCTACGCCGGACAGGGGGCGAACAATGAGCAGTACTTC. Residues: CASPYAGQGANNEQYF.

This sequence joins TRBV20-1 and TRBJ2-1; possibly TRBD1 for D (6 bases). The V gene lost 3 bases and the J gene lost 0 bases, with 15 bases spanning the gap. CDR3 size: 16 residues. CDR1 is DFQATT and CDR2 is SNEGSKA in the germline V gene (reference sequence). The CDR3 spells CSASPRQGSSYNEQFF. The CDR3 DNA reads TGCAGTGCTAGCCCCCGGCAGGGGAGCTCCTACAATGAGCAGTTCTTC.

The V and J genes are TRBV4-1 and TRBJ1-2; 8 bases line up with TRBD1. This CDR3 has 15 amino acids. Trimming removed 5 bases from V and 4 bases from J; junction bases left unmatched: 9. Germline V CDR1 and CDR2: MGHRA, YSYEKL. CDR3 sequence (DNA): TGCGCCAGCAGCACAACAGGGGGGAGTCTCTATGGCTACACCTTC. Its translation is CASSTTGGSLYGYTF.

This chain uses TRBV4-1 with TRBJ1-2; D possibly corresponds to TRBD1 (6 bases). Trimming left V 11 bases short and J 8 bases short, with 24 bases between. CDR1 MGHRA and CDR2 YSYEKL come from the germline V gene. CDR3 size: 14 residues. The DNA for the CDR3 is TGCGCCCGCAACCAAAACCAGGGGCAATACGGCTACACCTTC. It specifies CARNQNQGQYGYTF.

Concerning this clonotype itself: With a much larger clone just one base away, this may be a read error. The CDR3 is CAIRGGGSSYEQYF. The CDR3 coding sequence is TGTGCCATCAGGGGCGGGGGGAGCTCCTACGAGCAGTACTTC. This chain joins TRBV10-3 and TRBJ2-7, with 8 bases aligning to TRBD2. The trim removed 6 bases at V and 0 bases at J, leaving 4 bases unmatched. The CDR3 covers 14 residues. Germline values: CDR1 ENHRY, CDR2 SYGVKD.

The chain uses TRBV7-8 and TRBJ2-1, with D possibly being TRBD1 or TRBD2 (5 bases each). Trimming removed 2 bases at V and 3 bases at J, with 26 bases between. The length of the CDR3 is 20 residues. Germline V gene lookup returns CDR1 SGHVS and CDR2 FQNEAQ. CDR3 loop: CASSLRRMGTPRRVYNEQFF. The CDR3 DNA follows: TGTGCCAGCAGCTTAAGACGGATGGGGACCCCGAGAAGGGTCTACAATGAGCAGTTCTTC.

The V gene is TRBV6-4, the J gene TRBJ1-2; the D gene is possibly TRBD1 (5 bases). V was trimmed by 8 bases and J by 8 bases, leaving 15 bases between them. The CDR3 loop spans 12 amino acids. The germline gives CDR1 MRHNA, CDR2 SNTAGT. For the CDR3, the DNA is TGTGCCAGCTCCCGGGACCCCTGGGGCTACACCTTC. Protein sequence: CASSRDPWGYTF.